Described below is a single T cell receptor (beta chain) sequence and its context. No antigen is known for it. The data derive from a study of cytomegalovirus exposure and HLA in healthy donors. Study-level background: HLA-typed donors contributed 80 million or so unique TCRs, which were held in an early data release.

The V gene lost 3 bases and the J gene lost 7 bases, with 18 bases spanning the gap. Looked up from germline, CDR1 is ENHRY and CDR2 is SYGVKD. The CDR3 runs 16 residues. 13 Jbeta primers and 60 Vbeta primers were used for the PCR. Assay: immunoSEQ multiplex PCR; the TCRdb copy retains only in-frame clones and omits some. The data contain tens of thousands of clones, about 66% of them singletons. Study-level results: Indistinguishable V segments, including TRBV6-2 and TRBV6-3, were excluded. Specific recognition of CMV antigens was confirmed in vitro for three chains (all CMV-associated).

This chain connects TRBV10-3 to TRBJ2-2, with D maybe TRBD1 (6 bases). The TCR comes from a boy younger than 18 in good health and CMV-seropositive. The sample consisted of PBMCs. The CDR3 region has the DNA TGTGCCATCAGTGACCCGGACAGAGGGAAGAGCGGGGAGCTGTTTTTT. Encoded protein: CAISDPDRGKSGELFF.